This T cell receptor beta chain was documented in a study of T cells in Graves' hyperthyroidism and ophthalmopathy. A note on this clonotype: Being one base from a much bigger clone, this may be a read error.

This CDR3 contains 13 residues. The V gene's germline CDR1 is SGHTA and CDR2 FQGNSA. Amplification of TCR beta CDR3 regions was performed using RNA transcripts as template. Using the HTBI primer set, a first-round RT-PCR was run on the TCR CDR3. MiXCR was run by TCRdb on the multiplex PCR reads, yielding one entry per CDR3 protein. The table includes about 210,000 distinct CDR3 sequences, approximately 16% detected once. Sequenced input: blood. This sequence joins TRBV7-2 and TRBJ1-2; 7 bases are shared with TRBD1. The sequence came from a man aged 35-49 years with Graves' hyperthyroidism. The DNA of the CDR3 is TGTGCCGGCAGCTCCGACAGGGTTAGGAGCTACACCTTC. Residues: CAGSSDRVRSYTF.